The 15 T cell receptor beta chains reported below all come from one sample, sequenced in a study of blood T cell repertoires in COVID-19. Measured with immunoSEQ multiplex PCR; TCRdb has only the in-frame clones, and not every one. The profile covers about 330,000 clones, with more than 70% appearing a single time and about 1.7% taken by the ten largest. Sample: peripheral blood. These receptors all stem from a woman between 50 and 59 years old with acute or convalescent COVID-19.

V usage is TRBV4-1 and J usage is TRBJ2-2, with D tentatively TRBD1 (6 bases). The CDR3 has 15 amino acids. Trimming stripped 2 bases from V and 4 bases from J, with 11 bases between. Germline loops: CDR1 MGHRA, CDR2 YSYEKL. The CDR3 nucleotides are TGCGCCAGCAGCCAACTACAGGGTGGCACCGGGGAGCTGTTTTTT. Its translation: CASSQLQGGTGELFF.

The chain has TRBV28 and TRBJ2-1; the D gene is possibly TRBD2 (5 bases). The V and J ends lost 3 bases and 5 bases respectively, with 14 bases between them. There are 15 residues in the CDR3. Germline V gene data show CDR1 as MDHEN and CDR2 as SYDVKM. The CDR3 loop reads CASSFGVARDNEQFF. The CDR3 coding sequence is TGTGCCAGCAGTTTCGGGGTGGCGCGCGACAATGAGCAGTTCTTC. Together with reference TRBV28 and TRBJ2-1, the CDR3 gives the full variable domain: DVKVTQSSRYLVKRTGEKVFLECVQDMDHENMFWYRQDPGLGLRLIYFSYDVKMKEKGDIPEGYSVSREKKERFSLILESASTNQTSMYLCASSFGVARDNEQFFGPGTRLTVL.

The CDR3 DNA follows: TGTGCCAGCAGTTCCCCCGGGACAGGGACTAACACCGGGGAGCTGTTTTTT. It codes for CASSSPGTGTNTGELFF. This rearrangement joins TRBV27 to TRBJ2-2; 9 bases fit TRBD1. Germline V gives CDR1 MNHEY, CDR2 SMNVEV (reference sequence). V shed 4 bases, J shed 2 bases, and the junction held 8 bases outside the gene matches. There are 17 residues in the CDR3.

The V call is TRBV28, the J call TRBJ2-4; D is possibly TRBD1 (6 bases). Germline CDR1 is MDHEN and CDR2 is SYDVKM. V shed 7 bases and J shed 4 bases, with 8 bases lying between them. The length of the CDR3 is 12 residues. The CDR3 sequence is CASTGQKNIQYF. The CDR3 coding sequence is TGTGCCAGCACCGGACAGAAAAACATTCAGTACTTC. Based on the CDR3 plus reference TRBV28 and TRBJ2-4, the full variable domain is DVKVTQSSRYLVKRTGEKVFLECVQDMDHENMFWYRQDPGLGLRLIYFSYDVKMKEKGDIPEGYSVSREKKERFSLILESASTNQTSMYLCASTGQKNIQYFGAGTRLSVL.

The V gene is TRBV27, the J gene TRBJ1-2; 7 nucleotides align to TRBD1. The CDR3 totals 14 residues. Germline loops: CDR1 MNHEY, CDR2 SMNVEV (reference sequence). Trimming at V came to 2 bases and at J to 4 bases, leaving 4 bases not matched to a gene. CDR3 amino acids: CASSLVGGVYGYTF. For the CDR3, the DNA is TGTGCCAGCAGTTTAGTAGGGGGCGTCTATGGCTACACCTTC.

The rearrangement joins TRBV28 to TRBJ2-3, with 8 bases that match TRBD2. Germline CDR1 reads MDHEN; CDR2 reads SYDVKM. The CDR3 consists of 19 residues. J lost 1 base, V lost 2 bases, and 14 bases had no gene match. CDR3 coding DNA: TGTGCCAGCAGTTTAGGAGGAAGGAGGAGCGGGGGCCGCACAGATACGCAGTATTTT. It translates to CASSLGGRRSGGRTDTQYF.

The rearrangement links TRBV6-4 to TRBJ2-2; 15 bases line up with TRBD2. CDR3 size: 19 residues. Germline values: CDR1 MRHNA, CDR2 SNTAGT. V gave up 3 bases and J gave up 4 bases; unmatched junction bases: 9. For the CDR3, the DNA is TGTGCCAGCAGTGAGCGAGGACTAGCGGGAGGGCCCAGCACCGGGGAGCTGTTTTTT. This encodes CASSERGLAGGPSTGELFF.

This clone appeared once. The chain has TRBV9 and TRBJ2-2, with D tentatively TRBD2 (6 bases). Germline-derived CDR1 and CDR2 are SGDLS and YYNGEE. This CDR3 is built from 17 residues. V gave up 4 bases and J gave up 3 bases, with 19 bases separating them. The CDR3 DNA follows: TGTGCCAGCAGCCTAAAGCGGGCAGGGTGGGACACCGGGGAGCTGTTTTTT. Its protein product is CASSLKRAGWDTGELFF.

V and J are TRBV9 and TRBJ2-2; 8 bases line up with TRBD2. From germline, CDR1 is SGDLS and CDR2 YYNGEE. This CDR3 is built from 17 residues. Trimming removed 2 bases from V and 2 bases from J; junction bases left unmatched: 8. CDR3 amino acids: CASSVGGTRINTGELFF. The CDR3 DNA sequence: TGTGCCAGCAGCGTCGGGGGGACTAGGATCAACACCGGGGAGCTGTTTTTT.

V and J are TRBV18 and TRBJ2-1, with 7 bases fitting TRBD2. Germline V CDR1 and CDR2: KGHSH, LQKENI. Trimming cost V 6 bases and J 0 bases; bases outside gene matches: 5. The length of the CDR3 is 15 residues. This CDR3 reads CASSLSSGSYNEQFF. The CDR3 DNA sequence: TGTGCCAGCTCGCTATCTAGCGGCTCCTACAATGAGCAGTTCTTC.

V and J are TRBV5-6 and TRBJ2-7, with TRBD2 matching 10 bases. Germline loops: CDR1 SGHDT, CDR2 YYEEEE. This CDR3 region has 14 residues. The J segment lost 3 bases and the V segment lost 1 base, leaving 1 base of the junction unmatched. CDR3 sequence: CASSLRLAGYEQYF. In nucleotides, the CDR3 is TGTGCCAGCAGCTTGAGACTAGCGGGCTACGAGCAGTACTTC.

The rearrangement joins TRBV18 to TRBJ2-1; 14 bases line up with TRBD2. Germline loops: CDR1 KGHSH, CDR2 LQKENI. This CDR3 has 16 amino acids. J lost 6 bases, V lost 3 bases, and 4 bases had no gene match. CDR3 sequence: CASSPAGLAGGNEQFF. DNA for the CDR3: TGTGCCAGCTCACCCGCCGGACTAGCGGGAGGCAATGAGCAGTTCTTC.

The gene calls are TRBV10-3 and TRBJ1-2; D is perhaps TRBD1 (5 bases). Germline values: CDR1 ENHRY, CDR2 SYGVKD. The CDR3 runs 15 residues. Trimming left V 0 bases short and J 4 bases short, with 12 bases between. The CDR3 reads CAISESAGSIYGYTF. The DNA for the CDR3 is TGTGCCATCAGTGAGTCGGCAGGGTCGATCTATGGCTACACCTTC.

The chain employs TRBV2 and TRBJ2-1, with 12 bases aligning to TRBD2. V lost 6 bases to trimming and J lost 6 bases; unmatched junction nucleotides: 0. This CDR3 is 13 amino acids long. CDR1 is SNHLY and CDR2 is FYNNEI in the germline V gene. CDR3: CASRTSGSNEQFF. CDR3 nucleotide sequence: TGTGCCAGCAGGACTAGCGGGAGCAATGAGCAGTTCTTC.

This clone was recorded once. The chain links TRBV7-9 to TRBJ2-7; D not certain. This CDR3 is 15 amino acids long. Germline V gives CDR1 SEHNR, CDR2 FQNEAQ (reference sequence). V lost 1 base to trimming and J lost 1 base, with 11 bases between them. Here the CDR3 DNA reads TGTGCCAGCAGCTTAGATGGAGACGGATCCTACGAGCAGTACTTC. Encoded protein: CASSLDGDGSYEQYF.